The 6 T cell receptor beta chains reported below all come from one sample, sequenced in a study of blood T cell repertoires in COVID-19. Profiled with immunoSEQ multiplex PCR; TCRdb holds only in-frame clones, not every one. This sample has about 270,000 clones, with approximately 91% found just once. Sequencing was performed on PBMCs or T cells enriched from blood (not recorded which). The origin of the receptors is a woman in her twenties or thirties who had recovered from COVID-19.

In its sample, this clone was seen once. The chain couples TRBV6-4 to TRBJ2-7; tentative D call: TRBD1 (6 bases). The CDR3 totals 16 residues. The V gene lost 0 bases and the J gene lost 3 bases, with 15 bases spanning the gap. From germline, CDR1 is MRHNA and CDR2 SNTAGT. CDR3: CASSDSNREFGYEQYF. Here the CDR3 DNA reads TGTGCCAGCAGTGACTCGAACAGGGAGTTTGGCTACGAGCAGTACTTC.

The chain has TRBV24-1 and TRBJ1-5, with a tentative D call TRBD1 (5 bases). Germline lookup yields CDR1 KGHDR and CDR2 SFDVKD. The CDR3 length is 13 residues. V gave up 5 bases and J gave up 7 bases, with 11 bases separating them. The CDR3 spells CATSGNPGQPQHF. CDR3 nucleotide sequence: TGTGCCACCAGTGGTAACCCAGGGCAGCCCCAGCATTTT.

This clone was observed a few times. The genes are TRBV7-8 and TRBJ1-5, with TRBD1 identical over 7 bases. CDR1 is SGHVS and CDR2 is FQNEAQ in the germline V gene. The junction had 7 bases not matched to a gene; V was cut back by 5 bases and J by 9 bases. This CDR3 is built from 13 residues. The CDR3 DNA reads as TGTGCCAGCAGCGTTGACAGGGACCTGCCCCAGCATTTT. Residues: CASSVDRDLPQHF. Using reference TRBV7-8 and TRBJ1-5 for the parts outside the CDR3, the full variable domain is GAGVSQSPRYKVAKRGQDVALRCDPISGHVSLFWYQQALGQGPEFLTYFQNEAQLDKSGLPSDRFFAERPEGSVSTLKIQRTQQEDSAVYLCASSVDRDLPQHFGDGTRLSIL.

This chain links TRBV18 with TRBJ2-1; 13 bases map to TRBD2. From germline, CDR1 is KGHSH and CDR2 LQKENI. The V and J ends lost 4 bases and 7 bases, in that order; junction bases with no gene match: 1. CDR3 size: 14 residues. In nucleotides, the CDR3 is TGTGCCAGCTCACAGACTAGCGGGAGGAATGAGCAGTTCTTC. It is translated as CASSQTSGRNEQFF.

The genes are TRBV10-2 and TRBJ2-3, with TRBD2 identical over 14 bases. The CDR3 is made up of 17 amino acids. Germline CDR1 and CDR2: WSHSY and SAAADI. V lost 4 bases, J lost 2 bases, and 5 bases stayed unmatched. The CDR3 loop is CASSGRLAGGYTDTQYF. The CDR3 DNA reads TGCGCCAGCAGTGGGAGACTAGCGGGGGGGTACACAGATACGCAGTATTTT.

The chain carries TRBV6-6 and TRBJ1-4; 9 nucleotides align to TRBD1. The CDR3 runs to 14 residues. Losses at the gene ends were 4 bases for V and 5 bases for J; bases not matched to a gene: 2. The germline gives CDR1 MNHNY, CDR2 SVGAGI (reference sequence). CDR3 protein: CASSSGQGNEKLFF. CDR3 nucleotides: TGTGCCAGCAGTTCTGGACAGGGGAATGAAAAACTGTTTTTT.